These T cell receptor beta chains were read from a single sample in a study of CD8 T cells in ankylosing spondylitis. TCRdb called the 5' RACE reads again in MiXCR, with one record for every CDR3 protein. The sample holds fewer than 250,000 distinct CDR3 sequences, more than 25% seen once. The sequenced sample consisted of blood, either unsorted or a sorted T cell fraction (not recorded which). All receptors derive from a male donor with ankylosing spondylitis or in good health (not recorded which). The CDR3 runs from the conserved cysteine through the conserved F or W. Each record gives: J gene, V gene, clone size, D gene, CDR3 DNA, CDR3 protein. The D gene is left open where the match is weak. Expanded clones are given a class, and other clones once, few, many or no size at all.

>TRBJ2-3|TRBV29-1|-|TRBD1
TGCAGCGTTGATGAGGGGGCGCTGGGCAGCACAGATACGCAGTATTTT
CSVDEGALGSTDTQYF
>TRBJ1-1|TRBV30|-|-
TGTGCCTGGACCAACCTCCAGAAACCAGACCTGAACACTGAAGCTTTCTTT
CAWTNLQKPDLNTEAFF
>TRBJ2-1|TRBV3-1|-|TRBD1
TGTGCCAGCAGCCAAGTATGGAGACAGGGGGAGAATGAGCAGTTCTTC
CASSQVWRQGENEQFF
>TRBJ2-7|TRBV29-1|many|-
TGCAGCGTTGCACGCCCCAACTCCTACGAGCAGTACTTC
CSVARPNSYEQYF
>TRBJ1-2|TRBV7-9|-|-
TGTGCCAGCAGCTTTTCACAGTATGGCTACACCTTC
CASSFSQYGYTF
>TRBJ2-3|TRBV6-5|-|TRBD2
TGTGCCAGCAGTTCCTCGGGACTAGCGCGCACAGATACGCAGTATTTT
CASSSSGLARTDTQYF
>TRBJ2-7|TRBV6-1|few|-
TGTGCCAGCAGCGTGGGGGTTCAATACGAGCAGTACTTC
CASSVGVQYEQYF
>TRBJ2-7|TRBV12-3/TRBV12-4|few|-
TGTGCCAGCAGTCGAGCAGGGGTAGAGCAGTACTTC
CASSRAGVEQYF
>TRBJ1-6|TRBV25-1|-|-
TGTGCCAGCAGTGTTTGGTATTCACCCCTCCACTTT
CASSVWYSPLHF
>TRBJ2-3|TRBV5-1|-|-
TGCGCCAGCAGCTTACCCAAAACTAGCACAGATACGCAGTATTTT
CASSLPKTSTDTQYF
>TRBJ2-5|TRBV29-1|-|-
TGCAGAGCAGCAGGCTATCACAAAGAGACCCAGTACTTC
CRAAGYHKETQYF
>TRBJ2-3|TRBV7-9|few|-
TGTGCCAGCAGCTGGGACGACCCACCGAACACAGATACGCAGTATTTT
CASSWDDPPNTDTQYF
>TRBJ2-1|TRBV7-6|-|TRBD2
TGTGCCAGCAGCTCCCCCCGGGGGAGGGGACCCAATGAGCAGTTCTTC
CASSSPRGRGPNEQFF
>TRBJ2-1|TRBV3-1|few|TRBD1
TGTGCCAGCAGCCAAGGGGACAGGGGTGTAGCAAGTCAGTTCTTC
CASSQGDRGVASQFF
>TRBJ2-5|TRBV5-6|-|-
TGTGCCAGCAACCGAAGACAGATCGGTGGGGAGACCCAGTACTTC
CASNRRQIGGETQYF
>TRBJ1-4|TRBV11-1|few|-
TGTGCCAGCAGCCCCGATTGGACCGCGGGACCTAATGAAAAACTGTTTTTT
CASSPDWTAGPNEKLFF
>TRBJ2-7|TRBV12-3/TRBV12-4|-|TRBD2
TGTGCCAGCAGTTTCCCGGGACTAAGGAACGAGCAGTACTTC
CASSFPGLRNEQYF
>TRBJ1-6|TRBV9|-|-
TGTGCCAGCAGCCCAGGGTACAGAAATTCACCCCTCCACTTT
CASSPGYRNSPLHF
>TRBJ2-3|TRBV29-1|many|TRBD2
TGCAGCGTTGAAGATCCGGCGGGGGGGGACACAGATACGCAGTATTTT
CSVEDPAGGDTDTQYF
>TRBJ2-1|TRBV5-1|-|-
TGCGCCAGCAGCCCCCAGTCCCCACAAGCCTACAATGAGCAGTTCTTC
CASSPQSPQAYNEQFF
>TRBJ2-3|TRBV7-8|-|-
TGTGCCAGCAGCTTAGGGACAAAAACTAGCACAGATACGCAGTATTTT
CASSLGTKTSTDTQYF
>TRBJ2-3|TRBV20-1|-|-
TGCAGTGCTAGAGGCGGGCCGCTCACAGATACGCAGTATTTT
CSARGGPLTDTQYF
>TRBJ2-1|TRBV12-3/TRBV12-4|few|TRBD1
TGTGCCAGCAGTACCCGGACAGGGGGACCTCACAATGAGCAGTTCTTC
CASSTRTGGPHNEQFF
>TRBJ2-4|TRBV27|-|TRBD1
TGTGCCAGCAGTGTTGGGCAGGGGGCGCGGAACATTCAGTACTTC
CASSVGQGARNIQYF
>TRBJ2-3|TRBV28|-|TRBD2
TGTGCCAGCAGATCCCTACTAGCGGTAAACACAGATACGCAGTATTTT
CASRSLLAVNTDTQYF
>TRBJ2-7|TRBV20-1|many|-
TGCAGCGAGAGCTACGAGCAGTACTTC
CSESYEQYF
>TRBJ2-5|TRBV6-1|few|TRBD1
TGTGCCAGCACCCAATGGACAGGGGGCAAGGAGACCCAGTACTTC
CASTQWTGGKETQYF
>TRBJ2-7|TRBV2|-|-
TGTGCCAGCCTGACTGGCTACGAGCAGTACTTC
CASLTGYEQYF
>TRBJ2-1|TRBV15|few|-
TGTGCCACCAGCACGCGGTCCTACAATGAGCAGTTCTTC
CATSTRSYNEQFF
>TRBJ2-1|TRBV7-2|many|TRBD2
TGTGCCAGCAGCCGACTAGCGGGGAACAATGAGCAGTTCTTC
CASSRLAGNNEQFF
>TRBJ1-2|TRBV20-1|once|-
TGCAGTGCTAGCCCACGGTCGGGGGACCCCTATGGCTACACCTTC
CSASPRSGDPYGYTF
>TRBJ1-3|TRBV29-1|few|-
TGCAGCGTTTCTTCCGGAAACACCATATATTTT
CSVSSGNTIYF
>TRBJ2-4|TRBV10-3|-|-
TGTGCCATCAGTGACGGGGTGGGCAAAAACATTCAGTACTTC
CAISDGVGKNIQYF
>TRBJ2-2|TRBV6-5|-|TRBD1
TGTGCCAGCAGATACCGACAGGGGGCCACCGGGGAGCTGTTTTTT
CASRYRQGATGELFF
>TRBJ2-3|TRBV11-2|-|TRBD1
TGTGCCAGCAGAAGGGACAGGGGGCGCACAGATACGCAGTATTTT
CASRRDRGRTDTQYF
>TRBJ2-7|TRBV28|few|-
TGTGCCACCCATAGAAAGGACGGCCTCCTCTCCTACGAGCAGTACTTC
CATHRKDGLLSYEQYF
>TRBJ2-6|TRBV6-5|many|-
TGTGCCAGCAGCTATTTCCTTAGACAGTCTGGGGCCAACGTCCTGACTTTC
CASSYFLRQSGANVLTF
>TRBJ1-1|TRBV7-9|few|TRBD1
TGTGCCAGCAGCTTAAGGCAGGGGGCGTCTGAAGCTTTCTTT
CASSLRQGASEAFF
>TRBJ2-3|TRBV20-1|few|TRBD2
TGCAGTGCTAGAGATGTGGCGGGGGTTGGTGATACGCAGTATTTT
CSARDVAGVGDTQYF
>TRBJ2-7|TRBV11-2|-|-
TGTGCCAGCAGCTTAGATTCGGGGGGCGGCGAGCAGTACTTC
CASSLDSGGGEQYF
>TRBJ1-5|TRBV6-5|-|-
TGTGCCAGCAGTTACTCGTACCAGAGCAATCAGCCCCAGCATTTT
CASSYSYQSNQPQHF
>TRBJ1-6|TRBV6-1|-|TRBD1
TGTGCCAGCAGACCGACAGGGGGGAATTCACCCCTCCACTTT
CASRPTGGNSPLHF
>TRBJ1-2|TRBV29-1|-|-
TGCAGCGTTGAAGACGGGCCGGTCGGTGGCTACACCTTC
CSVEDGPVGGYTF
>TRBJ2-7|TRBV6-1|-|TRBD2
TGTGCCAGCAGTGACGAGCGGGGATCCTACGAGCAGTACTTC
CASSDERGSYEQYF
>TRBJ1-6|TRBV7-9|few|TRBD1
TGTGCCAGCAGCTCCCACCACCGGACAGGGCGGTCACCCCTCCACTTT
CASSSHHRTGRSPLHF
>TRBJ1-1|TRBV27|few|-
TGTGCCAGCAGTTCCATGAACACTGAAGCTTTCTTT
CASSSMNTEAFF
>TRBJ2-3|TRBV10-3|-|TRBD1
TGTGCCATCAGGGACAGGGGTTCGGAGGCAGATACGCAGTATTTT
CAIRDRGSEADTQYF
>TRBJ2-5|TRBV28|-|-
TGTGCCAGCAGTCCACTGGGTTATGAGCGGCAAGAGACCCAGTACTTC
CASSPLGYERQETQYF
>TRBJ2-7|TRBV20-1|few|-
TGCAGTGCTAGCCCCGCGGATCCGTCCTACGAGCAGTACTTC
CSASPADPSYEQYF
>TRBJ1-1|TRBV7-9|few|-
TGTGCCAGCAGCCGGCGGGGGAGCACTGAAGCTTTCTTT
CASSRRGSTEAFF
>TRBJ2-2|TRBV3-1|few|-
TGTGCCAGCAGCTCCACGCCGGGGCGGGATATCTCCAGGAACGGGGAGCTGTTTTTT
CASSSTPGRDISRNGELFF
>TRBJ1-1|TRBV9|-|-
TGTGCCAGCAGCGTTCAGTCCATGAACACTGAAGCTTTCTTT
CASSVQSMNTEAFF
>TRBJ2-7|TRBV28|few|-
TGTGCCAGCAGTTTGAGTAACCGGGTCAACTACGAGCAGTACTTC
CASSLSNRVNYEQYF
>TRBJ2-5|TRBV7-2|few|-
TGTGCCAGCAGCCCCGGGGACCAACGGGGGACCCAGTACTTC
CASSPGDQRGTQYF
>TRBJ1-1|TRBV9|few|TRBD1
TGTGCCAGCAGCATTGGGACAGTTGAGGCCTTTGAAGCTTTCTTT
CASSIGTVEAFEAFF
>TRBJ1-1|TRBV7-9|-|-
TGTGCCAGCAGGTTCCAGGGGCCTGCGAACACTGAAGCTTTCTTT
CASRFQGPANTEAFF
>TRBJ2-3|TRBV20-1|-|TRBD2
TGCAGTGCCGATCGGGAGGCGGATACGCAGTATTTT
CSADREADTQYF
>TRBJ2-3|TRBV6-1|-|-
TGTGCCAGCACCCAGCGAAGGACAGAGACAGATACGCAGTATTTT
CASTQRRTETDTQYF
>TRBJ1-2|TRBV20-1|few|-
TGCAGTGCTAGACCCTCTGGCTACACCTTC
CSARPSGYTF